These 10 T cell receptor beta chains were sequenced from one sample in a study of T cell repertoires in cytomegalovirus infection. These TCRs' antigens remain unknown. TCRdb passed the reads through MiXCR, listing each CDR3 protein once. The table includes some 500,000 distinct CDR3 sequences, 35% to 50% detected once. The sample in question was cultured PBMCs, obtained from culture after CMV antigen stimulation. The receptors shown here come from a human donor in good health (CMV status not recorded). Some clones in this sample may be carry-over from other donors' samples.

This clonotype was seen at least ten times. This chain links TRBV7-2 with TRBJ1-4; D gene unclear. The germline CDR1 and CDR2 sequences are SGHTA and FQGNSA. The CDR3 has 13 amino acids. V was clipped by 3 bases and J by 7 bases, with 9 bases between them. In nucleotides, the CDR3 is TGTGCCAGCAGCTTCAAGGTCGGTGAAAAACTGTTTTTT. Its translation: CASSFKVGEKLFF.

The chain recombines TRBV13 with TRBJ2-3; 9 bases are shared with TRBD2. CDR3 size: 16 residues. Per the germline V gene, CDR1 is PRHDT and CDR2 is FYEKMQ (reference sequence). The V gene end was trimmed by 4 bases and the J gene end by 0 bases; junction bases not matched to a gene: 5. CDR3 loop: CASSSSGLASTDTQYF. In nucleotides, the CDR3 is TGTGCCAGCAGCTCCTCGGGACTAGCTAGCACAGATACGCAGTATTTT. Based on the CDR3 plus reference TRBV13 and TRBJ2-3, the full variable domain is AAGVIQSPRHLIKEKRETATLKCYPIPRHDTVYWYQQGPGQDPQFLISFYEKMQSDKGSIPDRFSAQQFSDYHSELNMSSLELGDSALYFCASSSSGLASTDTQYFGPGTRLTVL.

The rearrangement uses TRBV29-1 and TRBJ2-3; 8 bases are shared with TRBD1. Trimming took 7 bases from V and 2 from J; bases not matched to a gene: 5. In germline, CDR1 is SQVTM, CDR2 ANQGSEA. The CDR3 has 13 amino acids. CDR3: CSAGDRNTDTQYF. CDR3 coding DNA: TGCAGCGCGGGGGACAGGAACACAGATACGCAGTATTTT.

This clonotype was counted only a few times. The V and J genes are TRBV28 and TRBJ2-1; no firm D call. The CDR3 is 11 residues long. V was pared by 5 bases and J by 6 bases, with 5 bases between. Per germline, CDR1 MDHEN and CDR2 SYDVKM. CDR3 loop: CASSGLNEQFF. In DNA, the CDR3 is TGTGCCAGCAGTGGCCTCAATGAGCAGTTCTTC.

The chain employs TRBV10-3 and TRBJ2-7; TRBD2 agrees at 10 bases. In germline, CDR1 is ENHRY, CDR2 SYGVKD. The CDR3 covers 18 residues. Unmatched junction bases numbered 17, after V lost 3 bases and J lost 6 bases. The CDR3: CAISEGASGSQTLREQYF. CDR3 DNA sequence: TGTGCCATCAGTGAAGGGGCTAGCGGGAGTCAAACTCTTCGCGAGCAGTACTTC.

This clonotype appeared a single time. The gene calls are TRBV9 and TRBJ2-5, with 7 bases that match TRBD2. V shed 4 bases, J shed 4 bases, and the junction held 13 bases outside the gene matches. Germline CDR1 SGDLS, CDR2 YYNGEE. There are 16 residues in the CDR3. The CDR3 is CASSPSPGGRGETQYF. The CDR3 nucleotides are TGTGCCAGCAGCCCCTCCCCTGGAGGGAGGGGAGAGACCCAGTACTTC.

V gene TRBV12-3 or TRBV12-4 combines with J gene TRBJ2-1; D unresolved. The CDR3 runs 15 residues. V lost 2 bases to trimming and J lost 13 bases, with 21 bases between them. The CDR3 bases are TGTGCCAGCAGTTTATTCCCACTGGGTAGGGCCCATCAGTTCTTC. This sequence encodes CASSLFPLGRAHQFF.

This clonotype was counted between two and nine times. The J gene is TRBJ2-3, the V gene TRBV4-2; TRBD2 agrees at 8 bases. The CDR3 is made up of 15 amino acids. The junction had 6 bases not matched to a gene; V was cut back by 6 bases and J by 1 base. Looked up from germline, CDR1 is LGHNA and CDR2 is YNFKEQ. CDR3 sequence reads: CASSRSGERTDTQYF. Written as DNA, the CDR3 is TGTGCCAGCAGTCGTAGCGGGGAACGCACAGATACGCAGTATTTT.

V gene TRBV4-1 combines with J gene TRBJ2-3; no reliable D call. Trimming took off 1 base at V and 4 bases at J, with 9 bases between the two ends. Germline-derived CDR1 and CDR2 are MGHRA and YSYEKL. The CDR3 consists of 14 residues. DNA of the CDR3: TGCGCCAGCAGCCAAGCTCTGGGCCCAGATACGCAGTATTTT. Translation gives CASSQALGPDTQYF.

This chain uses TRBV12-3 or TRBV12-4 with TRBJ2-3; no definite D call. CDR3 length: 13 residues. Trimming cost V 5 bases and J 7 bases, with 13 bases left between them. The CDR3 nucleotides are TGTGCCAGCAGTACCCTGGCCCCAAATACGCAGTATTTT. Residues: CASSTLAPNTQYF.